This T cell receptor beta chain was captured in a study of blood T cells in healthy people across ages. The overall study: Template switching picked up about one barcoded beta molecule for each two T cells.

The CDR3 is 13 residues long. The germline CDR1 and CDR2 sequences are SQVTM and ANQGSEA. V shed 8 bases, J shed 3 bases, and the junction held 9 bases outside the gene matches. Primed by a sample-barcoded 5' primer and a J-beta primer mix, a second PCR proceeded for about 6 to 11 cycles. TCRdb re-derived calls from the 5' RACE reads in MiXCR, one entry per CDR3 protein. The sample carries about 760,000 distinct CDR3 sequences, 25% recorded once. This clonotype was seen repeatedly, ten times or more. These same data were also listed under a study on T cells of mothers and their children. That investigation notes: Three healthy Caucasian mothers and their six children were the donors.

Input material: blood. This sequence was found in a boy younger than 18 in good health. The genes are TRBV29-1 and TRBJ2-5; 7 bases fit TRBD1. The CDR3 protein is CSQRGGFEETQYF. The DNA for the CDR3 is TGCAGCCAACGAGGGGGCTTCGAAGAGACCCAGTACTTC.